This T cell receptor (beta chain) was documented in a study of spatial heterogeneity in lung cancer. TCRdb re-derived calls from the 5' RACE reads in MiXCR, one entry per CDR3 protein. The sample shows 45,000 to 55,000 distinct CDR3 sequences, over 4.5% of them seen only once. Germline V lookup: CDR1 LGHDT, CDR2 YNNKEL (reference sequence). This CDR3 is 16 amino acids long. V lost 4 bases and J lost 2; bases outside the gene matches: 6. General study findings and limits: Ubiquitous expanded tumor TCRs were seen in blood more at resection than at follow-up.

This clonotype has at least ten counts. Its matching antigen is unknown. Regarding time point: sample taken at primary tumor resection. Researchers sequenced whole RNA taken from tumor, nontumor lung or frozen PBMC without sorting. The chain carries TRBV3-1 and TRBJ2-3; 10 bases line up with TRBD2. The source is a male donor with early-stage non-small cell lung cancer. The specimen was PBMCs, collected at surgery. Written as DNA, the CDR3 is TGTGCCAGCAGCCGCGGACTAGCGGCTACCACAGATACGCAGTATTTT. This translates into CASSRGLAATTDTQYF.